This TCR beta chain was found in a study of blood T cell repertoires in COVID-19. Study details: Sites across the United States, Italy and Spain contributed samples from acute and convalescent COVID-19. Sample material is recorded as cDNA or gDNA derived from T cells, B-cell-depleted T cells, or PBMCs.

This clone has a handful of counts. CDR3 length: 15 residues. The germline V gene encodes CDR1 LGHDT and CDR2 YNNKEL (reference sequence). The V segment lost 4 bases and the J segment 3 bases; nucleotides outside the gene matches: 9. Study processing details: Scientists estimated how many nucleated cells there were by amplifying reference gene primers. TCRdb's table, derived via immunoSEQ multiplex PCR, lists solely in-frame clones and lacks some. That table supplies the V and J calls and clone size; D and trimming were determined from the DNA. The sample lists 45,000 to 55,000 clones; about 82% were seen once.

The source material was peripheral blood. This chain connects TRBV3-1 (or the pseudogene TRBV3-2) to TRBJ2-7; 7 bases fit TRBD2. This TCR derives from a woman of 80 years or more with acute or convalescent COVID-19. The CDR3 region is CASSPRGGVGYEQYF. In DNA form, the CDR3 reads TGTGCCAGCAGCCCGCGGGGAGGGGTCGGCTACGAGCAGTACTTC.